This T cell receptor beta chain was captured in a study of T-cell reconstitution after alpha-beta-depleted transplantation in children. Study observations and caveats: Newly produced T cells mostly accounted for T-cell counts and diversity one year post-transplant. Diversity of TCRbeta at day 60 was high in some patients, arising from surviving recipient T cells and thymic progenitors. After transplant, at about two months, alpha-beta T cells were reportedly derived from several hundred expanded graft clones.

This clonotype turned up a few times. What it recognizes is unknown. In germline, CDR1 is SGHRS, CDR2 YFSETQ. After removal of 4 bases from V and 5 bases from J, the junction contained 13 bases not matched to a gene. The CDR3 is 17 amino acids. The TCRbeta library was prepared with unique molecular identifiers. TCRdb used MiXCR to reprocess the PCR reads, holding one entry per CDR3 protein. This sample has roughly 790,000 distinct CDR3 sequences; less than 20% occur once, and the top ten carry 5%. The sample in question was PBMCs, mostly from graft donor cells, obtained 360 days after TCRalphabeta/CD19-depleted stem cell transplant. The source of this sequence is a male patient younger than 18 who had a stem cell transplant for acute lymphoblastic leukemia, so the T cells may come from the graft donor. The chain couples TRBV5-1 to TRBJ2-1; TRBD1 matches at 9 bases. CDR3 in DNA: TGCGCCAGCAGCCTGACGGCCGGGACAGGGAGCCACAATGAGCAGTTCTTC. Translated: CASSLTAGTGSHNEQFF.